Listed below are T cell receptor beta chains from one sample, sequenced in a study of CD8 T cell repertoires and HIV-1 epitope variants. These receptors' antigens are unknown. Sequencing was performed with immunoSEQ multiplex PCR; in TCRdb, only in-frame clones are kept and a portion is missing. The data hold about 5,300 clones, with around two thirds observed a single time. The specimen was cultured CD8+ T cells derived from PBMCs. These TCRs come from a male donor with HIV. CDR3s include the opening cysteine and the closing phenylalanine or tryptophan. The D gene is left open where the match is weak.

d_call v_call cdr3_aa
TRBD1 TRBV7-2 CASTHFGTGGSGANVLTF
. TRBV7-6 CASSLAPFPDTQYF
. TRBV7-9 CASSHAGVVGQDGYTF
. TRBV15 CATSSALGATGELFF
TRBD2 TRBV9 CASSPSSGRGAYEQYF
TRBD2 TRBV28 CASSLVGGNNEQFF
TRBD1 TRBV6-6 CAGSQGQGAFSETQYF
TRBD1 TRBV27 CASSSDRWDRETYEQYF
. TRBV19 CASSIVVLNTGELFF
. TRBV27 CASSFGLDMNTEAFF
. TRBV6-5 CATRAGANVLTF
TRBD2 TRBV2 CASIGFESSGNEQYF
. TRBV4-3 CASSHAQGGLHEQYF
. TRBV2 CASSDTPNTEAFF
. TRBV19 CASTLGRQSGANVLTF
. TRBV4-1 CASSQALREFVNEQFF